Below, one TCR beta chain is given with its context. As yet, its antigen is unknown. This record comes from a study of radiation and T cells in renal cell carcinoma. Study-level background: Nephrectomy followed 15 Gy stereotactic body radiation by 4 weeks.

The protocol was immunoSEQ multiplex PCR, while the TCRdb copy is restricted to in-frame clones and leaves out a portion. The table includes 100,000 to 150,000 clones, roughly four fifths detected once. Overall study findings and caveats: Top tumor clonotypes rose in blood 2 weeks post-radiation, then contracted.

Described time point: blood 2 weeks post-SBRT. The treatment was: 15 Gy SBRT to primary tumor, nephrectomy 4 weeks later. Blood was sampled at baseline, 2 weeks and 4 weeks after SBRT. The tumor was a clear cell renal cell carcinoma. Looked up from germline, CDR1 is SGHNT and CDR2 is YYREEE (reference sequence). V lost 0 bases, J lost 1 base, and 7 bases lay in between. This CDR3 contains 14 residues. The source of this sequence is a man aged 45-65 years with renal cell carcinoma. V is TRBV5-4 and J is TRBJ1-1; D is uncertain. Sequences were derived from blood, sampled from a patient whose treatment included radiotherapy and nephrectomy. The CDR3 loop reads CASSLVGRNTEAFF. For the CDR3, the DNA is TGTGCCAGCAGCTTGGTGGGAAGGAACACTGAAGCTTTCTTT.